This T cell receptor beta chain was retrieved from a study of blood T cell repertoires in COVID-19. Study-wide background: Acute and convalescent COVID-19 samples came from the United States, Italy and Spain. PBMCs, B-cell-depleted T cells, or T cells provided the cDNA or gDNA that made up the material.

Germline lookup yields CDR1 LNHDA and CDR2 SQIVND (reference sequence). This CDR3 is built from 15 residues. V lost 6 bases to trimming and J lost 8 bases, with 19 bases between them. TCRdb keeps only in-frame clones here, not all; method: immunoSEQ multiplex PCR. Among about 190,000 clones, approximately 80% were seen once, and the ten largest hold 12%. The rearrangement links TRBV19 to TRBJ1-4, with D tentatively TRBD1 (6 bases). The sample consisted of peripheral blood. The receptor was derived from a woman aged 45 to 65 with acute or convalescent COVID-19. This chain's CDR3 is CASRTTGPLREKLFF. CDR3 coding DNA: TGTGCCAGTAGAACCACAGGGCCATTACGGGAAAAACTGTTTTTT.